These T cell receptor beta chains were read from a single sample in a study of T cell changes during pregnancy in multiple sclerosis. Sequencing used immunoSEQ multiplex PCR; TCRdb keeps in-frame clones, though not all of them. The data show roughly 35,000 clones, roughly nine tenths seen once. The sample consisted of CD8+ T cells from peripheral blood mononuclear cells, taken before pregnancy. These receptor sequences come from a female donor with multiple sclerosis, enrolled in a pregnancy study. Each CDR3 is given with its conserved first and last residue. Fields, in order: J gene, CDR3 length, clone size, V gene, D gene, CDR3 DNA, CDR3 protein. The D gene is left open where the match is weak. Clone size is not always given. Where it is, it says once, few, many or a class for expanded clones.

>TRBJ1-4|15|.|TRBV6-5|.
TGTGCCAGCAGTTACTCCGATGGGGGGAATGAAAAACTGTTTTTT
CASSYSDGGNEKLFF
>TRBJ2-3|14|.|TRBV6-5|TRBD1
TGTGCCAGCAGTTCGGACAGGATCACAGATACGCAGTATTTT
CASSSDRITDTQYF
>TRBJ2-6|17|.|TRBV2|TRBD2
TGTGCCAGGGGGACTACGAGCGGGGGGGCAGGGGCCAACGTCCTGACTTTC
CARGTTSGGAGANVLTF
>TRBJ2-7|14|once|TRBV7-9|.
TGTGCCAGCAGCTTACAGGGGCAAACCTACGAGCAGTACTTC
CASSLQGQTYEQYF
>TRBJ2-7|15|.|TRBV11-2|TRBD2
TGTGCCAGCAGACGGGGACTAGCGGGAGGGCGCGAGCAGTACTTC
CASRRGLAGGREQYF
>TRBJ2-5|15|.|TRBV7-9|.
TGTGCCAGCAGCCATTACCCCGGGACTCAAGAGACCCAGTACTTC
CASSHYPGTQETQYF
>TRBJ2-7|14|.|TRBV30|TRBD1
TGTGCCTGGAGTTTTGGGACAGGGGACTACGAGCAGTACTTC
CAWSFGTGDYEQYF
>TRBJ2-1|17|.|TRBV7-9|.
TGTGCCAGCAGCCCCCAAAGACCCGGGGGACAGAGGAGTGAGCAGTTCTTC
CASSPQRPGGQRSEQFF
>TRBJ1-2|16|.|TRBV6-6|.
TGTGCCAGCAGCTCTCCGGGTCCGAAAGTCAACTATGGCTACACCTTC
CASSSPGPKVNYGYTF
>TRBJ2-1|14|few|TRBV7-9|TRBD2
TGTGCCAGCAGCTTAGGACTAGCGGGGGGGAAGCAGTTCTTC
CASSLGLAGGKQFF
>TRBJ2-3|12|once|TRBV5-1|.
TGCGCCAGCAGCTCAGACACAGATACGCAGTATTTT
CASSSDTDTQYF
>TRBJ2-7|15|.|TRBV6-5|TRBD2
TGTGCCAGCAGTTATATAGCGGGGGGGACCTACGAGCAGTACTTC
CASSYIAGGTYEQYF
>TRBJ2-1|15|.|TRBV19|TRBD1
TGTGCCAGTAGTACCTGGACAGGAACTTACAATGAGCAGTTCTTC
CASSTWTGTYNEQFF
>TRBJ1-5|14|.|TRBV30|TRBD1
TGTGCCTGGACAAGGGGGCATAGCAATCAGCCCCAGCATTTT
CAWTRGHSNQPQHF
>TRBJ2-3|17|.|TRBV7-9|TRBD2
TGTGCCAGCAGCTTACGATCTAGCGGGATTGTGACAGATACGCAGTATTTT
CASSLRSSGIVTDTQYF
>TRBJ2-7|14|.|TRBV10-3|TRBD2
TGTGCCATCACCGGGGGGGGAATCGCCTACGAGCAGTACTTC
CAITGGGIAYEQYF
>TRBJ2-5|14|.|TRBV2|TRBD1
TGTGCCTGGTTACTGACAGGGCCCCAAGAGACCCAGTACTTC
CAWLLTGPQETQYF
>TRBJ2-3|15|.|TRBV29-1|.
TGCAGCGTTGAAGATGTTCGGGAAAACACAGATACGCAGTATTTT
CSVEDVRENTDTQYF
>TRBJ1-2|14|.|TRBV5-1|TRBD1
TGCGCCAGCAGCCCCGGGACAGGGATCTATGGCTACACCTTC
CASSPGTGIYGYTF
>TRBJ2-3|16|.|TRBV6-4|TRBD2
TGTGCCAGCAGTGAGGCTAGCGGGGGCTCCACAGATACGCAGTATTTT
CASSEASGGSTDTQYF
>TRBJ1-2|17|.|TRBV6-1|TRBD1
TGTGCCAGCAGTGAATCCGGACAGGGGGCGCGTAGTTATGGCTACACCTTC
CASSESGQGARSYGYTF
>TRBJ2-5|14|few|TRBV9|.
TGTGCCAGCAGCGTAGGCGGCGGATGGGAGACCCAGTACTTC
CASSVGGGWETQYF
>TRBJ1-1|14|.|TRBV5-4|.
TGTGCCAGCAGGGGGGGTCCCATGAACACTGAAGCTTTCTTT
CASRGGPMNTEAFF
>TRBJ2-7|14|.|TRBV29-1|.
TGCAGCGTTGAAGGGCTTTGGGGCAGGGACGAGCAGTACTTC
CSVEGLWGRDEQYF